One sample yielded the 19 T cell receptor beta chains listed below, sequenced in a study of cytotoxic CD8 clonotypes in ibrutinib-treated CLL. Clones were sequenced by immunoSEQ multiplex PCR, and TCRdb holds only the in-frame ones, with some missing. In the table there are roughly 200,000 clones, approximately 75% of which are singletons. Sequenced here: PBMCs, sampled after 12 months of ibrutinib treatment. The receptors derive from a human donor with chronic lymphocytic leukemia.

This chain links TRBV28 with TRBJ1-5; D call uncertain. Trimming removed 2 bases from V and 6 bases from J, with 5 bases in between. Per the germline V gene, CDR1 is MDHEN and CDR2 is SYDVKM. The CDR3 consists of 12 residues. DNA for the CDR3: TGTGCCAGCAGTTTACTTTTTCAGCCCCAGCATTTT. This encodes CASSLLFQPQHF.

This chain links TRBV5-6 with TRBJ2-1; D remains unclear. CDR3 size: 9 residues. Germline-derived CDR1 and CDR2 are SGHDT and YYEEEE. V was shortened by 7 bases and J by 6 bases, with 2 bases between the two germline ends. The CDR3 DNA reads as TGTGCCAGCCCCAATGAGCAGTTCTTC. Translating it yields CASPNEQFF.

The chain combines TRBV6-5 with TRBJ2-7, with no clear D. V was cut by 2 bases and J by 4 bases, with 9 bases left in between. There are 13 residues in the CDR3. Germline-derived CDR1 and CDR2 are MNHEY and SVGAGI. CDR3 region: CASSYRPLYEQYF. The CDR3 region has the DNA TGTGCCAGCAGTTACCGGCCACTTTACGAGCAGTACTTC.

Only a few counts were recorded for this clone. The CDR3, as DNA: TGCGCCAGCAGCCAAATCCTTACAGGGACCACTGAAGCTTTCTTT. Translation gives CASSQILTGTTEAFF. The rearrangement joins TRBV4-1 to TRBJ1-1; possible D gene TRBD1, 6 bases. The V end lost 2 bases, the J end lost 4 bases, and 14 bases lay between the germline ends. This CDR3 comprises 15 residues. CDR1 is MGHRA and CDR2 is YSYEKL in the germline V gene.

The chain carries TRBV27 and TRBJ2-1; D remains unclear. The V end lost 2 bases, the J end lost 3 bases, and 8 bases lay between the germline ends. Germline CDR1 MNHEY, CDR2 SMNVEV (reference sequence). The CDR3 sequence is 14 residues long. The CDR3 sequence: CASSLQAHYNEQFF. The CDR3 nucleotides read TGTGCCAGCAGTTTACAGGCCCACTACAATGAGCAGTTCTTC.

The chain joins TRBV12-5 to TRBJ1-2, with D perhaps matching TRBD1 (5 bases). V gave up 0 bases and J gave up 3 bases, with 14 bases separating them. The CDR3 sequence is 16 residues long. Germline V gives CDR1 LGHNT, CDR2 FRNRAP. This CDR3 reads CASGLVLSGPHYGYTF. CDR3 bases: TGTGCTAGTGGTTTGGTATTATCGGGGCCCCACTATGGCTACACCTTC.

The V call is TRBV6-5, the J call TRBJ1-1, with 7 bases lining up with TRBD1. The ends lost 7 bases at V and 0 bases at J; junction bases unmatched: 5. The CDR3 covers 14 residues. CDR1 is MNHEY and CDR2 is SVGAGI in the germline V gene. The CDR3 coding sequence is TGTGCCAGCAACCCGACAGGGTTGAACACTGAAGCTTTCTTT. The encoded protein is CASNPTGLNTEAFF.

The chain carries TRBV11-1 and TRBJ2-7; no clear D gene. Germline V lookup: CDR1 SGHAT, CDR2 FQDESV (reference sequence). The CDR3 extends over 12 amino acids. Trimming stripped 5 bases from V and 4 bases from J, with 9 bases between. The CDR3 sequence: CASSASWYEQYF. CDR3 bases: TGTGCCAGCAGCGCTTCTTGGTACGAGCAGTACTTC.

The chain uses TRBV15 and TRBJ2-1, with D perhaps TRBD2 (6 bases). Deletions cut 1 base from V and 10 bases from J, with 11 bases between. CDR3 length: 13 residues. Germline-derived CDR1 and CDR2 are LNHNV and YYDKDF (reference sequence). CDR3 bases: TGTGCCACCAGCAGAGGTGGGGGGAGGGAGCAGTTCTTC. Its protein product is CATSRGGGREQFF.

The chain combines TRBV18 with TRBJ1-2, with 7 bases that match TRBD1. The CDR3 is made up of 16 amino acids. V lost 3 bases, J lost 0 bases, and 7 bases stayed unmatched. Germline assignment: CDR1 KGHSH and CDR2 LQKENI. CDR3 sequence reads: CASSPAPQGANYGYTF. Here the CDR3 DNA reads TGTGCCAGCTCACCGGCACCTCAGGGGGCTAACTATGGCTACACCTTC. The complete variable domain, with remaining parts taken from reference TRBV18 and TRBJ1-2, reads NAGVMQNPRHLVRRRGQEARLRCSPMKGHSHVYWYRQLPEEGLKFMVYLQKENIIDESGMPKERFSAEFPKEGPSILRIQQVVRGDSAAYFCASSPAPQGANYGYTFGSGTRLTVV.

The chain recombines TRBV6-5 with TRBJ1-4; 7 bases map to TRBD1. Trimming at V came to 5 bases and at J to 3 bases, leaving 3 bases not matched to a gene. The CDR3 covers 14 residues. CDR1 is MNHEY, CDR2 SVGAGI, per germline. Here the CDR3 DNA reads TGTGCCAGCAGTGACAGGGTGGCTAATGAAAAACTGTTTTTT. Encoded protein: CASSDRVANEKLFF.

V is TRBV28 and J is TRBJ2-5, with a tentative D call TRBD1 (7 bases). The V end was cut by 7 bases, the J end by 2 bases, with 14 bases between. The CDR3 totals 14 residues. The germline gives CDR1 MDHEN, CDR2 SYDVKM. The CDR3 nucleotides read TGTGCCAGCATCAACGGGGGACAGCAAGAGACCCAGTACTTC. Its translation: CASINGGQQETQYF.

The rearrangement uses TRBV6-5 and TRBJ2-7; D remains unclear. This CDR3 has 14 residues. Trimming cost V 1 base and J 0 bases, with 7 bases left between them. The V gene's germline CDR1 is MNHEY and CDR2 SVGAGI. The CDR3 loop is CASSYWGNSYEQYF. The CDR3 DNA is TGTGCCAGCAGTTACTGGGGAAACTCCTACGAGCAGTACTTC.

The V call is TRBV10-3, the J call TRBJ1-2, with TRBD1 identical over 7 bases. The CDR3 is made up of 13 amino acids. Germline loops: CDR1 ENHRY, CDR2 SYGVKD. V dropped 4 bases and J dropped 6; count of bases not matched to a gene: 5. The CDR3 coding sequence is TGTGCCATCAGTGCCGGGACAGATGATGGCTACACCTTC. It encodes CAISAGTDDGYTF.

The chain employs TRBV6-1 and TRBJ1-3; TRBD1 might be the D (5 bases). CDR1 is MNHNS and CDR2 is SASEGT in the germline V gene. This CDR3 region has 15 residues. V was pared by 7 bases and J by 1 base, with 14 bases between. CDR3: CASTTEGSSGNTIYF. In nucleotides, the CDR3 is TGTGCCAGCACTACGGAGGGGTCGTCTGGAAACACCATATATTTT.

This clone is a singleton in its sample. The chain employs TRBV27 and TRBJ1-2, with D unresolved. This CDR3 is 12 amino acids long. Trimming removed 8 bases from V and 8 bases from J, with 15 bases in between. The V gene's germline CDR1 is MNHEY and CDR2 SMNVEV (reference sequence). The CDR3 nucleotides are TGTGCCAGCGGCCCGTTGGAAACGGGCTACACCTTC. This encodes CASGPLETGYTF.

This clone was detected only once. The DNA of the CDR3 is TGTGCCATCAGTGACCCCGGGAAGACAGTCCAGCCCCAGCATTTT. This encodes CAISDPGKTVQPQHF. The chain uses TRBV10-3 and TRBJ1-5; perhaps TRBD1 as D (5 bases). CDR3 length: 15 residues. V gave up 3 bases and J gave up 7 bases, with 16 bases separating them. Per germline, CDR1 ENHRY and CDR2 SYGVKD.

This rearrangement joins TRBV19 to TRBJ2-3; TRBD2 agrees at 8 bases. The CDR3 length is 14 residues. V dropped 5 bases and J dropped 2; count of bases not matched to a gene: 3. Germline V gene sequence: CDR1 LNHDA, CDR2 SQIVND (reference sequence). CDR3 sequence reads: CASSPAGVTDTQYF. The CDR3, as DNA: TGTGCCAGTAGTCCAGCGGGAGTCACAGATACGCAGTATTTT.

The sample holds one count of this clone. The CDR3 DNA is TGCGCCAGCAGCCCCCGAAGTGGGGGCACTTACGAGCAGTACTTC. Translation: CASSPRSGGTYEQYF. The chain couples TRBV4-1 to TRBJ2-7; the D gene is possibly TRBD1 (6 bases). V lost 4 bases to trimming and J lost 4 bases, with 17 bases between them. This CDR3 comprises 15 residues. Per germline, CDR1 MGHRA and CDR2 YSYEKL.